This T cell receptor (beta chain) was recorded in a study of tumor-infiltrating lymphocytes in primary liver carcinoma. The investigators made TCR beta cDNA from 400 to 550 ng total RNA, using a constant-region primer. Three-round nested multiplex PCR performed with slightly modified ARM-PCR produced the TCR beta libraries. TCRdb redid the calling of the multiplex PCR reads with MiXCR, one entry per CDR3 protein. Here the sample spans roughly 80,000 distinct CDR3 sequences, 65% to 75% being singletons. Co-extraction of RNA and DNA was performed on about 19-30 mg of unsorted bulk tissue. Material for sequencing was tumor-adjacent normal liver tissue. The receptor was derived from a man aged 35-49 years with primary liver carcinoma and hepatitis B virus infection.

The CDR3 DNA follows: TGTGCCATCGACCGGGGGGCGGGAGAATCGGATACGCAGTATTTT. Its translation: CAIDRGAGESDTQYF. The V call is TRBV10-3, the J call TRBJ2-3; possible D gene TRBD2, 7 bases. The CDR3 consists of 15 residues. Germline-derived CDR1 and CDR2 are ENHRY and SYGVKD. V lost 8 bases and J lost 6, with 21 bases in between.